This paragraph covers one T cell receptor (beta chain) sequence. Its target antigen remains unknown. Qualities for individual bases were not recorded, and no much larger clone is one base off. Sequencing was performed on an Illumina HiSeq 1500. The public reads were reprocessed in TCRdb via fastp at Q25 and MiXCR, keeping in-frame beta chains. Each CDR3 protein gets just one entry, which takes the most common genes and DNA from the rows behind it. This sample lists 450,000 to 550,000 distinct CDR3 sequences; approximately 15% were detected once. The ten largest clones take up approximately 24% of the sample. CDR1 and CDR2 are read off the germline V gene (reference sequence) as MNHEY and SMNVEV. V gives up 0 bases and J gives up 3 bases, and the segment between their germline ends measures 5 bases. The CDR3 covers 13 residues, taking in both the cysteine and the phenylalanine. The DNA shown is the 39-base CDR3, in frame from base 1.

These data come from a study of T cell repertoires in cytomegalovirus infection (dated by TCRdb to the late 2010s). Broadly, across the study: The HLA type of each donor mattered for the analysis, because public TCR beta signatures pointed to carriage of CMV infection along with the matching HLA type. The paper's findings and limits, for the study overall: Cumulative frequency of public TCR beta family members discriminated carriers of CMV infection plus the relevant HLA type in this cohort and an independent 352-donor cohort. The ex vivo response was dominated by HLA-C-restricted CMV-specific TCR beta clonotypes, which also provided the single most frequent clonotype in two of eight donors.

The sample was CD8+ T cells from PBMCs. The receptor was isolated from a human donor in good health (CMV status not recorded). Some clones in this sample may be carry-over from other donors' samples. Recombination linked TRBV27 to TRBJ1-2; the D gene is unclear. The CDR3 loop reads CASSLSAHYGYTF. The DNA sequence is TGTGCCAGCAGTTTATCGGCCCACTATGGCTACACCTTC.